This T cell receptor beta chain was captured by sequencing in a study of radiotherapy plus CTLA-4 blockade in lung cancer (dated 2018 in TCRdb). In terms of the full investigation: Among the enrolled patients, roughly 19% had an objective response, and about 30% reached disease control. Overall study results and their limits: After treatment with radiotherapy and ipilimumab, TCR clones that came from tumors expanded in the peripheral blood. Increased serum interferon-beta after radiation, together with early dynamic changes in blood T cell clones, were reported to be the strongest predictors of response.

Receptors were amplified or captured by the immunoSEQ multiplex PCR assay. TCRdb holds this immuneACCESS table with in-frame rearrangements only. Some clones are missing; in checked studies, unresolved V genes explain under half, and the rest has no known cause. This sample gives tens of thousands of clones in total; around 72% of them show up just once. The ten largest make up more than 3.5% of the sample. The study evaluated CTLA-4 blockade (ipilimumab) given together with focal radiation therapy in patients who had chemo-refractory metastatic non-small-cell lung cancer. CDR1 MNHNS and CDR2 SASEGT are derived from the germline V gene. The CDR3 sequence holds 11 residues, the cysteine and phenylalanine included. Only the CDR3 DNA stays, 33 bases, in frame from base 1. About this clone itself: Which antigen it targets is not known. At one end, the junction sequence differs from germline, possibly due to a read error.

Recombination linked TRBV6-1 to TRBJ2-3, with no confidently assigned D gene. The sequence came from a human donor with non-small cell lung cancer who had stable disease on radiotherapy plus ipilimumab. The material was peripheral blood, obtained from a patient treated with radiotherapy plus ipilimumab. The CDR3 is CATSRLNTQYF. The DNA sequence follows: TGTGCCACCAGTCGTTTGAATACGCAGTATTTT.